This TCR beta chain was captured in a study of blood T cell repertoires in COVID-19. Across the whole study: Specimens from acute and convalescent COVID-19 originated in the United States, Italy and Spain.

CDR3 length: 15 residues. CDR1 MNHEY and CDR2 SMNVEV come from the germline V gene (reference sequence). The V segment lost 4 bases and the J segment 4 bases; nucleotides outside the gene matches: 9. TCRdb's table, derived via immunoSEQ multiplex PCR, lists solely in-frame clones and lacks some. The sample contains approximately 150,000 clones, around 90% of which appear only once. Sequencing was carried out using peripheral blood. This chain links TRBV27 with TRBJ2-7; 8 bases map to TRBD2. The clonotype originates from a woman aged 50 to 60 with acute or convalescent COVID-19. CDR3 in amino acids: CASSSQGKREYEQYF. The DNA of the CDR3 is TGTGCCAGCAGTTCGCAGGGTAAGCGGGAGTACGAGCAGTACTTC.